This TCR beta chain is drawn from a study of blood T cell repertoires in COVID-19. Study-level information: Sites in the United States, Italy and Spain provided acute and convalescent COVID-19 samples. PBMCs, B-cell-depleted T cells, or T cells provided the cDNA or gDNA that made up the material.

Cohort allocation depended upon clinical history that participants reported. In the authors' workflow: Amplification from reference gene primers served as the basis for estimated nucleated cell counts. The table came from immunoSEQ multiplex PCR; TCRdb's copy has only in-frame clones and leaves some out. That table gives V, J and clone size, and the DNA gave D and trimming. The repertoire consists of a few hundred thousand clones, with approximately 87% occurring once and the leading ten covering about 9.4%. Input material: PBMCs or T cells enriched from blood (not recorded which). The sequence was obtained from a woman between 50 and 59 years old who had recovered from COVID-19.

As DNA, the CDR3 is TGTGCCAGCAGCGCCGAAGTGGCCGGGGAGCAGTACTTC. Amino acid sequence: CASSAEVAGEQYF. This chain links TRBV9 with TRBJ2-7; D unresolved. CDR1 is SGDLS, CDR2 YYNGEE, per germline. The length of the CDR3 is 13 residues. Trimming left V 3 bases short and J 7 bases short, with 14 bases between.